The 20 T cell receptor beta chains below come from one sample, sequenced in a study of vaccination effects on CD4 cells after COVID-19. Antigen-specific CD4+ T cell clonotypes were called by their expansion after viral peptide-pool culture in ViraFEST. Isolation of CD4+ T cells took place after ten to eleven days of culture. Each participant was administered two doses of either the BNT162b2 or the mRNA-1273 vaccine. The repertoire was sequenced with immunoSEQ multiplex PCR; TCRdb's copy has only in-frame clones and lacks some. This sample carries some 17,000 clones, around 64% of them seen once, and the ten largest clones take around 9%. Antigen specificity for these receptors is unknown. The sequencing used CD4+ T cells from PBMCs cultured with SARS-CoV-2 spike peptides, collected after COVID-19 vaccination. These receptors came from a human donor who received a COVID-19 vaccine.

This clone is medium-sized within its sample. This chain connects TRBV14 to TRBJ1-2, with D maybe TRBD1 (5 bases). V was cut by 5 bases and J by 4 bases, with 17 bases left in between. The germline V gene encodes CDR1 SGHDN and CDR2 FVKESK. This CDR3 is built from 15 residues. This CDR3 reads CASSRGTNPLYGYTF. The CDR3 region has the DNA TGTGCCAGCAGCAGAGGGACCAATCCCCTCTATGGCTACACCTTC.

The chain recombines TRBV6-1 with TRBJ1-1, with unresolved D. The CDR3 spans 13 residues. V lost 2 bases and J lost 1, with 5 bases in between. The V gene's germline CDR1 is MNHNS and CDR2 SASEGT. DNA for the CDR3: TGTGCCAGCAGTGAAAAACAGAACACTGAAGCTTTCTTT. Translated: CASSEKQNTEAFF.

This sequence joins TRBV3-1 (or the pseudogene TRBV3-2) and TRBJ1-3, with unresolved D. Trimming cost V 0 bases and J 2 bases, with 11 bases left between them. The length of the CDR3 is 16 residues. From germline, CDR1 is LGHDT and CDR2 YNNKEL (reference sequence). CDR3 residues: CASSQDLGLTGNTIYF. The CDR3 DNA reads TGTGCCAGCAGCCAAGATCTGGGGTTAACTGGAAACACCATATATTTT.

The V and J genes are TRBV3-1 (or the pseudogene TRBV3-2) and TRBJ1-2; D may be TRBD1 (6 bases). The germline CDR1 and CDR2 sequences are LGHDT and YNNKEL (reference sequence). There are 13 residues in the CDR3. V was trimmed by 6 bases and J by 8 bases, leaving 16 bases between them. CDR3 residues: CASSPEGGYGYTF. CDR3 DNA: TGTGCCAGCAGTCCCGAAGGGGGATACGGCTACACCTTC.

This clone was counted once. The rearrangement joins TRBV7-3 to TRBJ2-2; 9 bases fit TRBD1. V lost 5 bases to trimming and J lost 6 bases; unmatched junction nucleotides: 7. CDR1 and CDR2 (germline): SGHTA, FQGTGA. The CDR3 is 15 residues long. CDR3 protein: CASSPHRGRAGELFF. In DNA form, the CDR3 reads TGTGCCAGCAGCCCCCACAGGGGGCGAGCCGGGGAGCTGTTTTTT.

CDR3: CASSAGSRTDTQYF. CDR3 DNA sequence: TGTGCCAGCAGCGCCGGGAGTCGCACAGATACGCAGTATTTT. The chain employs TRBV3-1 (or the pseudogene TRBV3-2) and TRBJ2-3; tentative D call: TRBD2 (6 bases). Per the germline V gene, CDR1 is LGHDT and CDR2 is YNNKEL (reference sequence). Trimming stripped 5 bases from V and 1 base from J, with 10 bases between. The CDR3 extends over 14 amino acids.

This chain uses TRBV9 with TRBJ1-2, with a tentative D call TRBD1 (5 bases). Germline CDR1 and CDR2: SGDLS and YYNGEE. The CDR3 length is 15 residues. V was clipped by 1 base and J by 0 bases, with 10 bases between them. The CDR3 reads CASSVQDITNYGYTF. The CDR3 DNA is TGTGCCAGCAGCGTACAGGACATTACTAACTATGGCTACACCTTC. The full variable domain, completed using reference TRBV9 and TRBJ1-2, is DSGVTQTPKHLITATGQRVTLRCSPRSGDLSVYWYQQSLDQGLQFLIQYYNGEERAKGNILERFSAQQFPDLHSELNLSSLELGDSALYFCASSVQDITNYGYTFGSGTRLTVV.

This chain connects TRBV28 to TRBJ2-1, with D perhaps matching TRBD1 or TRBD2 (6 bases each). The V and J ends lost 3 bases and 4 bases respectively, with 13 bases between them. The CDR3 is 15 amino acids. Germline V lookup: CDR1 MDHEN, CDR2 SYDVKM. The CDR3 here is CASSLGGADYNEQFF. The CDR3 DNA sequence: TGTGCCAGCAGTTTGGGGGGCGCCGATTACAATGAGCAGTTCTTC.

The chain has TRBV5-1 and TRBJ2-1; 7 bases fit TRBD1. Germline assignment: CDR1 SGHRS and CDR2 YFSETQ. V dropped 4 bases and J dropped 5; count of bases not matched to a gene: 3. The CDR3 runs 13 residues. In nucleotides, the CDR3 is TGCGCCAGCAGCCCCGACAGGGACAATGAGCAGTTCTTC. It codes for CASSPDRDNEQFF.

This CDR3 reads CASSLEAGTESGELFF. The DNA for the CDR3 is TGCGCCAGCAGCTTGGAGGCAGGGACCGAATCCGGGGAGCTGTTTTTT. V and J are TRBV5-1 and TRBJ2-2; D is tentatively TRBD1 or TRBD2 (5 bases each). The CDR3 length is 16 residues. Deletions cut 0 bases from V and 6 bases from J, with 15 bases between. The germline V gene encodes CDR1 SGHRS and CDR2 YFSETQ.

In its sample, this clone was seen a few times. The rearrangement links TRBV6-2 or TRBV6-3 to TRBJ2-7, with TRBD1 as a possible D gene (6 bases). Trimming removed 5 bases from V and 12 bases from J, with 23 bases in between. From germline, CDR1 is MNHEY and CDR2 SVGEGT. This CDR3 has 14 amino acids. The CDR3 here is CASSHRDTRQRPYF. The CDR3 DNA sequence: TGTGCCAGCAGTCACCGGGACACCCGCCAACGTCCGTACTTC.

V is TRBV27 and J is TRBJ2-1; maybe TRBD1 (5 bases). There are 16 residues in the CDR3. The V and J ends lost 5 bases and 0 bases respectively, with 14 bases between them. The germline gives CDR1 MNHEY, CDR2 SMNVEV (reference sequence). In nucleotides, the CDR3 is TGTGCCAGCAGTACACTACAGGCTAGCTCCTACAATGAGCAGTTCTTC. Protein sequence: CASSTLQASSYNEQFF.

This sequence joins TRBV3-1 (or the pseudogene TRBV3-2) and TRBJ1-2; 9 bases match TRBD1. The CDR3 runs 16 residues. Germline assignment: CDR1 LGHDT and CDR2 YNNKEL (reference sequence). Trimming took 1 base from V and 1 from J; bases not matched to a gene: 4. The CDR3 here is CASSQGWDRVNYGYTF. In DNA, the CDR3 is TGTGCCAGCAGCCAAGGGTGGGACAGGGTTAACTATGGCTACACCTTC.

The V and J genes are TRBV5-1 and TRBJ2-1; 8 positions match TRBD1. Trimming cost V 0 bases and J 3 bases; bases outside gene matches: 5. The CDR3 runs 16 residues. The V gene's germline CDR1 is SGHRS and CDR2 YFSETQ. The DNA of the CDR3 is TGCGCCAGCAGCTTGGGACAGGGGTCTATCTACAATGAGCAGTTCTTC. Translating gives CASSLGQGSIYNEQFF.

This clone was counted a single time. V and J are TRBV27 and TRBJ2-7; no clear D. The CDR3 is 13 amino acids. Trimming shortened V by 0 bases and J by 5 bases, and 8 bases separated the two germline ends. Germline V gene sequence: CDR1 MNHEY, CDR2 SMNVEV (reference sequence). CDR3 loop: CASSLSPRNEQYF. The DNA for the CDR3 is TGTGCCAGCAGTTTATCCCCCCGGAACGAGCAGTACTTC.

Comments on this clone: Other DNA variants within this sample encode the same CDR3. The chain carries TRBV11-2 and TRBJ2-7, with 11 bases aligning to TRBD2. Looked up from germline, CDR1 is SGHAT and CDR2 is FQNNGV. This CDR3 contains 14 residues. J was trimmed by 3 bases and V by 5 bases; bases with no gene match: 3. CDR3 DNA: TGTGCCAGCAGCCCCGGGACTAGCGGCTACGAGCAGTACTTC. Encoded protein: CASSPGTSGYEQYF.

This chain uses TRBV19 with TRBJ1-6; a weak D match, TRBD1 (6 bases). V lost 5 bases and J lost 5, with 13 bases in between. The germline CDR1 and CDR2 sequences are LNHDA and SQIVND (reference sequence). This CDR3 has 15 amino acids. CDR3 sequence reads: CASSGGAANNSPLHF. The CDR3 DNA follows: TGTGCCAGTAGTGGGGGGGCAGCAAATAATTCACCCCTCCACTTT.

This sequence joins TRBV28 and TRBJ2-1; tentatively, D is TRBD2 (7 bases). The CDR3 extends over 22 amino acids. Germline CDR1 MDHEN, CDR2 SYDVKM. V lost 2 bases and J lost 0, with 29 bases in between. The CDR3 sequence: CASSLPPGGGSPTYNSYNEQFF. CDR3 DNA sequence: TGTGCCAGCAGTTTACCCCCGGGGGGCGGGAGTCCTACCTATAACTCCTACAATGAGCAGTTCTTC.

This clone was observed a few times. This chain joins TRBV5-5 and TRBJ2-7; 10 bases line up with TRBD2. The CDR3 loop spans 15 amino acids. Unmatched junction bases numbered 7, after V lost 0 bases and J lost 7 bases. Germline lookup yields CDR1 SGHKS and CDR2 YYEKEE (reference sequence). Here the CDR3 DNA reads TGTGCCAGCAGCTTGGTTCCAGCGGGGGGGCCTGAGCAGTACTTC. Its protein is CASSLVPAGGPEQYF.

This chain links TRBV4-2 with TRBJ2-3; 16 nucleotides line up with TRBD2. The CDR3 covers 19 residues. CDR1 and CDR2 from the germline V gene are LGHNA and YNFKEQ. V dropped 0 bases and J dropped 5; count of bases not matched to a gene: 8. In nucleotides, the CDR3 is TGTGCCAGCAGCCAAGAGTGGGGACTAGCGGGAGGGCCGGGAGATACGCAGTATTTT. Its translation is CASSQEWGLAGGPGDTQYF.